A single sample is the source of the 8 T cell receptor beta chains below, sequenced in a study of post-analysis software for immune sequencing data. The study, taken as a whole, reports: The study found TRBV5-6, TRBV5-1 and TRBV20-1 among about 5 TRBV segments more frequent in patients than controls.

Their recognized antigens are unknown. TCR beta cDNA libraries included unique molecular identifiers. TCRdb itself ran the PCR reads through MiXCR, one entry per CDR3 protein. The table includes about 170,000 distinct CDR3 sequences, about 29% detected once. The sample consisted of blood. The receptor set was obtained from a girl between 5 and 17 years old with multiple sclerosis.

This clonotype was found once. The CDR3 region has the DNA TGTGCCAGCACGAGTCCCTTGCTGGGGGAGCAGTACTTC. This encodes CASTSPLLGEQYF. This sequence joins TRBV27 and TRBJ2-7; D remains ambiguous. Germline V gene sequence: CDR1 MNHEY, CDR2 SMNVEV (reference sequence). The CDR3 totals 13 residues. The V gene lost 7 bases and the J gene lost 7 bases, with 17 bases spanning the gap.

CDR3 in amino acids: CSARDRRAIYEQYF. For the CDR3, the DNA is TGCAGTGCTAGAGATAGGAGGGCAATCTACGAGCAGTACTTC. The chain carries TRBV20-1 and TRBJ2-7; perhaps TRBD2 as D (6 bases). Germline V lookup: CDR1 DFQATT, CDR2 SNEGSKA (reference sequence). Trimming removed 0 bases from V and 3 bases from J, with 12 bases in between. The CDR3 has 14 residues.

This clonotype was observed at least ten times. The chain joins TRBV9 to TRBJ2-3; D call uncertain. Trimming left V 0 bases short and J 4 bases short, with 6 bases between. This CDR3 has 13 amino acids. CDR1 SGDLS and CDR2 YYNGEE come from the germline V gene. The CDR3, as DNA: TGTGCCAGCAGCGTAGCAGCGCCAGATACGCAGTATTTT. Protein product: CASSVAAPDTQYF.

Ten or more counts support this clonotype. This chain connects TRBV20-1 to TRBJ2-3; 9 positions agree with TRBD2. Trimming removed 4 bases from V and 5 bases from J; junction bases left unmatched: 4. The CDR3 spans 13 residues. The germline V gene encodes CDR1 DFQATT and CDR2 SNEGSKA (reference sequence). The DNA of the CDR3 is TGCAGTGCTATAGCGGGAGTTTTAGATACGCAGTATTTT. Its protein product is CSAIAGVLDTQYF.

This clonotype was found a few times. V and J are TRBV5-5 and TRBJ1-4; TRBD1 might be the D (5 bases). This CDR3 comprises 13 residues. Trimming shortened V by 3 bases and J by 12 bases, and 15 bases separated the two germline ends. Germline CDR1 and CDR2: SGHKS and YYEKEE (reference sequence). CDR3 sequence: CASSYDPGTELFF. CDR3 coding DNA: TGTGCCAGCAGCTACGATCCGGGGACTGAACTGTTTTTT.

This clonotype has at least ten counts. The genes are TRBV12-3 or TRBV12-4 and TRBJ1-2; TRBD1 aligns across 7 bases. CDR3 length: 14 residues. Trimming removed 3 bases from V and 8 bases from J; junction bases left unmatched: 9. CDR3 nucleotide sequence: TGTGCCAGCAGTTTCGGGACAGCGGGCTTCGGCTACACCTTC. As protein: CASSFGTAGFGYTF.

This clonotype was observed a few times. The chain is built from TRBV4-1 and TRBJ2-3; D is possibly TRBD2 (6 bases). Between the trimmed V and J ends, which lost 3 bases and 2 bases, there was a span of 18 bases. The CDR3 runs to 17 residues. Germline CDR1 reads MGHRA; CDR2 reads YSYEKL. CDR3: CASSHSSGREVTDTQYF. The CDR3 DNA is TGCGCCAGCAGCCACTCATCGGGGCGGGAAGTCACAGATACGCAGTATTTT.

This clonotype came up many times. The V gene is TRBV29-1, the J gene TRBJ1-1; TRBD1 is a possible D gene (5 bases). V lost 0 bases to trimming and J lost 0 bases, with 11 bases between them. This CDR3 region has 15 residues. Germline V gives CDR1 SQVTM, CDR2 ANQGSEA. CDR3 nucleotide sequence: TGCAGCGTTGAAGATCTGGGGCAGATGAACACTGAAGCTTTCTTT. This translates into CSVEDLGQMNTEAFF. Filled out from reference TRBV29-1 and TRBJ1-1, the complete variable domain reads SAVISQKPSRDICQRGTSLTIQCQVDSQVTMMFWYRQQPGQSLTLIATANQGSEATYESGFVIDKFPISRPNLTFSTLTVSNMSPEDSSIYLCSVEDLGQMNTEAFFGQGTRLTVV.